This TCR beta chain originates from a study of breast tumors, draining lymph nodes, adjacent tissues. In TCRdb, the multiplex PCR reads were re-called with MiXCR into one record per CDR3 protein. The sample includes about 180,000 distinct CDR3 sequences, about 33% seen only once; the top ten take 3% to 4%. This clonotype was seen ten or more times. Its matching antigen is unknown. Regarding the study as a whole: Tumors had less TCR diversity than lymph nodes, more than nontumor tissue. The lymph node origin of tumor T cells was framed as consistent with a hypothesis, not demonstrated. Luminal-like breast cancer showed significantly greater tumor-nontumor repertoire similarity than basal-like breast cancer did. Findings are consistent with lymph node origin and intratumoral expansion of most tumor T cells.

Samples came from axillary lymph nodes draining the breast cancer. V shed 5 bases and J shed 3 bases, with 12 bases lying between them. The CDR3 covers 14 residues. Germline V gene lookup returns CDR1 SGHNT and CDR2 YENEEA. This sequence was found in a female donor with breast cancer. Some clones in this sample may be carry-over from other donors' samples. V and J are TRBV11-3 and TRBJ2-3; D might be TRBD2 (5 bases). Sequencing was carried out using axillary lymph node tissue. CDR3 loop: CASSHEGGTDTQYF. In nucleotides, the CDR3 is TGTGCCAGCAGCCACGAAGGAGGAACAGATACGCAGTATTTT.